Below, 18 T cell receptor beta chains from the same sample are listed, as sequenced in a study of shared clonotypes between healthy human individuals. Profiling relied on immunoSEQ multiplex PCR, and the TCRdb table lists in-frame clones only, not all of them. The sample has hundreds of thousands of clones, roughly 95% seen once. Terminally differentiated effector memory CD45RA+ cells were excluded from the naive CD8 cells, which were CD45RO-negative and positively selected for CCR7. The sequenced sample consisted of naive CD8+ T cells sorted from blood. The receptors here all came from a woman aged 25-40 years in good health.

The J gene is TRBJ2-3, the V gene TRBV7-9; D is undetermined. The CDR3 totals 12 residues. Per germline, CDR1 SEHNR and CDR2 FQNEAQ (reference sequence). Trimming removed 4 bases at V and 4 bases at J, with 6 bases between. As DNA, the CDR3 is TGTGCCAGCAGCTCGAACCCAGATACGCAGTATTTT. It specifies CASSSNPDTQYF. Based on the CDR3 plus reference TRBV7-9 and TRBJ2-3, the full variable domain is DTGVSQNPRHKITKRGQNVTFRCDPISEHNRLYWYRQTLGQGPEFLTYFQNEAQLEKSRLLSDRFSAERPKGSFSTLEIQRTEQGDSAMYLCASSSNPDTQYFGPGTRLTVL.

Concerning this clone: Other DNA variants within this sample encode the same CDR3. This chain uses TRBV27 with TRBJ2-7, with unresolved D. Germline V gives CDR1 MNHEY, CDR2 SMNVEV (reference sequence). This CDR3 region has 12 residues. The V gene lost 6 bases and the J gene lost 5 bases, with 11 bases spanning the gap. The CDR3 DNA reads as TGTGCCAGCAGCCTTGTTGGGGACGAGCAGTACTTC. This codes for CASSLVGDEQYF.

The chain employs TRBV7-9 and TRBJ2-5; D unresolved. The better agreement between TRBJ2-7 and the DNA end casts doubt on the J call. This CDR3 has 12 residues. CDR1 SEHNR and CDR2 FQNEAQ come from the germline V gene (reference sequence). The CDR3 coding sequence is TGTGCCAGCAGCTCCGGTACCTACGAGCAGTACTTC. This gives the protein CASSSGTYEQYF.

This rearrangement joins TRBV5-5 to TRBJ1-2, with 12 bases lining up with TRBD1. V lost 1 base, J lost 8 bases, and 12 bases stayed unmatched. Germline V lookup: CDR1 SGHKS, CDR2 YYEKEE (reference sequence). The CDR3 is 17 residues long. The CDR3, as DNA: TGTGCCAGCAGCTTGTTTACGGGGACAGGGGGCTCTTTGGGCTACACCTTC. Translated, it gives CASSLFTGTGGSLGYTF.

The V gene is TRBV5-6, the J gene TRBJ1-2; TRBD1 agrees at 9 bases. This CDR3 has 17 residues. Germline CDR1 SGHDT, CDR2 YYEEEE. V lost 0 bases and J lost 0; bases outside the gene matches: 6. Here the CDR3 reads CASSLVRTGVSNYGYTF. The DNA for the CDR3 is TGTGCCAGCAGCTTGGTCCGGACAGGGGTGTCTAACTATGGCTACACCTTC.

This clone was recorded a few times. V gene TRBV14 combines with J gene TRBJ1-3, with D unclear. Germline CDR1 reads SGHDN; CDR2 reads FVKESK. The length of the CDR3 is 12 residues. Trimming took off 4 bases at V and 8 bases at J, with 9 bases between the two ends. The CDR3 DNA sequence: TGTGCCAGCAGCCCGCTCGGGGACACCATATATTTT. Translation: CASSPLGDTIYF. Full variable domain (missing parts from reference TRBV14 and TRBJ1-3): EAGVTQFPSHSVIEKGQTVTLRCDPISGHDNLYWYRRVMGKEIKFLLHFVKESKQDESGMPNNRFLAERTGGTYSTLKVQPAELEDSGVYFCASSPLGDTIYFGEGSWLTVV.

The V call is TRBV2, the J call TRBJ1-6; the D is unclear. V lost 7 bases to trimming and J lost 14 bases, with 18 bases between them. Germline V gene lookup returns CDR1 SNHLY and CDR2 FYNNEI. The CDR3 has 13 residues. CDR3 loop: CASTLRTSRALHF. The CDR3 DNA sequence: TGTGCCAGCACCTTAAGGACCAGCCGGGCCCTCCACTTT.

This clone was picked up a small number of times. Other DNA sequences from this sample encode an identical CDR3 as well. The CDR3 protein is CASSLDSNQPQHF. The CDR3 DNA sequence: TGTGCCAGCAGCTTAGATAGCAATCAGCCCCAGCATTTT. The chain employs TRBV13 and TRBJ1-5; D gene ambiguous. This CDR3 has 13 residues. Germline-derived CDR1 and CDR2 are PRHDT and FYEKMQ (reference sequence). The V end lost 1 base, the J end lost 0 bases, and 1 base lay between the germline ends.

This sequence joins TRBV4-2 and TRBJ2-1, with 10 positions matching TRBD2. Trimming at V came to 3 bases and at J to 5 bases, leaving 10 bases not matched to a gene. The CDR3 length is 17 residues. CDR1 and CDR2 (germline): LGHNA, YNFKEQ. The CDR3 reads CASSHTTGTSVHNEQFF. Here the CDR3 DNA reads TGTGCCAGCAGCCACACTACCGGGACTAGCGTCCACAATGAGCAGTTCTTC.

This clone appeared once. The chain employs TRBV19 and TRBJ2-2; no clear D. V was cut by 4 bases and J by 3 bases, with 3 bases left in between. Germline V gene data show CDR1 as LNHDA and CDR2 as SQIVND (reference sequence). CDR3 length: 12 residues. CDR3 in amino acids: CASSKDTGELFF. The CDR3 DNA reads TGTGCCAGTAGTAAGGACACCGGGGAGCTGTTTTTT.

The genes are TRBV6-6 and TRBJ2-7, with a tentative D call TRBD2 (5 bases). Germline CDR1 reads MNHNY; CDR2 reads SVGAGI (reference sequence). The CDR3 length is 12 residues. V lost 10 bases and J 0 bases, leaving 10 bases between the germline ends. CDR3 amino acids: CATGGSSYEQYF. DNA of the CDR3: TGTGCCACTGGAGGAAGCTCCTACGAGCAGTACTTC.

The chain links TRBV19 to TRBJ2-5; D is ambiguous. CDR1 is LNHDA, CDR2 SQIVND, per germline (reference sequence). The CDR3 has 13 residues. V lost 3 bases to trimming and J lost 11 bases, with 16 bases between them. The DNA of the CDR3 is TGTGCCAGTAGTATTCGCCCCTCTGAGGAGCAGTACTTC. Residues: CASSIRPSEEQYF.

The chain couples TRBV7-2 to TRBJ2-3; 7 bases are a match to TRBD2. The V gene's germline CDR1 is SGHTA and CDR2 FQGNSA. J was trimmed by 5 bases and V by 1 base; bases with no gene match: 12. The CDR3 length is 17 residues. The CDR3 coding sequence is TGTGCCAGCAGCTTAGTGCTGTCCGCGGGAGCGATAGATACGCAGTATTTT. It encodes CASSLVLSAGAIDTQYF. The whole variable domain, remainder taken from reference TRBV7-2 and TRBJ2-3, is GAGVSQSPSNKVTEKGKDVELRCDPISGHTALYWYRQSLGQGLEFLIYFQGNSAPDKSGLPSDRFSAERTGGSVSTLTIQRTQQEDSAVYLCASSLVLSAGAIDTQYFGPGTRLTVL.

The rearrangement uses TRBV19 and TRBJ1-1; D not resolved. Germline assignment: CDR1 LNHDA and CDR2 SQIVND (reference sequence). V was trimmed by 5 bases and J by 0 bases, leaving 7 bases between them. The CDR3 is 13 residues long. The CDR3 DNA reads as TGTGCCAGTAGTCCAAGCTTGAACACTGAAGCTTTCTTT. Translating it yields CASSPSLNTEAFF.

The V call is TRBV30, the J call TRBJ2-7, with 9 positions matching TRBD1. V dropped 5 bases and J dropped 6; count of bases not matched to a gene: 8. Germline CDR1 and CDR2: GTSNPN and SVGIG (reference sequence). The CDR3 totals 13 residues. The DNA of the CDR3 is TGTGCCTGGGTACATACAGGGGGCGGCGAGCAGTACTTC. It encodes CAWVHTGGGEQYF. Together with reference TRBV30 and TRBJ2-7, the CDR3 gives the full variable domain: SQTIHQWPATLVQPVGSPLSLECTVEGTSNPNLYWYRQAAGRGLQLLFYSVGIGQISSEVPQNLSASRPQDRQFILSSKKLLLSDSGFYLCAWVHTGGGEQYFGPGTRLTVT.

This clone was seen only once. J is TRBJ2-1 and V is TRBV30; 10 bases match TRBD2. CDR1 and CDR2 (germline): GTSNPN, SVGIG (reference sequence). J gave up 6 bases and V 4 bases, and 9 bases lay outside the gene matches. CDR3 length: 15 amino acids. The CDR3 region is CAWTKGLAGVNEQFF. Written as DNA, the CDR3 is TGTGCCTGGACCAAGGGGCTAGCGGGAGTCAATGAGCAGTTCTTC.

In this sample, this clone turned up once. This rearrangement joins TRBV5-1 to TRBJ1-1, with D unclear. Germline CDR1 reads SGHRS; CDR2 reads YFSETQ. The CDR3 is made up of 13 amino acids. Deletions cut 1 base from V and 3 bases from J, with 7 bases between. CDR3: CASSLRSDTEAFF. The CDR3 DNA is TGCGCCAGCAGCTTGAGGTCGGACACTGAAGCTTTCTTT.

This rearrangement joins TRBV7-9 to TRBJ2-7; a weak D match, TRBD1 (6 bases). V was clipped by 1 base and J by 7 bases, with 17 bases between them. The CDR3 is 15 amino acids. CDR1 is SEHNR and CDR2 is FQNEAQ in the germline V gene (reference sequence). The CDR3 DNA is TGTGCCAGCAGCTTAGAGGGACACCGGGGTTTGGAGCAGTACTTC. Protein: CASSLEGHRGLEQYF.